The present T cell receptor (beta chain) was sequenced within a study of blood T cell repertoires in COVID-19. Study-wide background: Researchers got acute and convalescent COVID-19 samples from the United States, Italy and Spain. PBMCs, B-cell-depleted T cells, or T cells were the source of the cDNA or gDNA that made up the material.

Enrolled during active infection, Seattle patients were then followed longitudinally. Produced via immunoSEQ multiplex PCR; TCRdb's table is partial and in-frame only. The table includes about 120,000 clones, nearly 90% detected once. This receptor was taken from a woman in her fifties or sixties with COVID-19, enrolled during active disease. Input material: peripheral blood.

The CDR3 bases are TGTGCCAGCAGCTTAGCTAGCGGGGGCTCCTACGAGCAGTACTTC. Translating gives CASSLASGGSYEQYF. The chain employs TRBV7-3 and TRBJ2-7; 10 positions match TRBD2. Germline-derived CDR1 and CDR2 are SGHTA and FQGTGA. With 2 bases clipped from V and 0 bases from J, the junction kept 1 base outside the gene matches. There are 15 residues in the CDR3.